The present T cell receptor beta chain was sequenced within a study of T cell responses to AZD1222 COVID-19 vaccine (dated by TCRdb to the early 2020s). For context, the study as a whole: AZD1222 recipients with second doses at about 4 weeks or about 12 weeks were pooled, because spike-specific TCR depth and breadth did not differ between schedules. A total of 233 trial participants underwent TCR sequencing, of whom 207 had received two doses of AZD1222 and some 25 had received two doses of the MenACWY control vaccine. Trial participants were enrolled by age into subgroups of 18-55, 56-69 and 70-plus years, and around 150, 29 and 61 TCR-sequenced participants, respectively, were included in these subgroups. Summary of the overall study and its limitations: Conclusions about previously exposed vaccinees were limited because only six AZD1222 recipients were SARS-CoV-2 seropositive at baseline. Reportedly, almost half of the unique spike-specific TCRs recognized epitopes lying outside the regions that are mutated in the B.1.351 and B.1.1.7 variants. After two AZD1222 doses, spike-specific TCR breadth and depth were significantly higher than at day 0 and than in MenACWY recipients. Because no day 14 peak-response samples were available, repertoires were characterized only after the peak T cell response. The 56-69-year group was small, and its depth increase did not reach significance, likely because of low power. Most participants were white British and females outnumbered males, and the authors suggested that clonal diversity may have been underestimated. The whole spike protein was spanned by vaccine-associated CD4 TCRs, and dominant responses were seen in regions 160-218 and 743-854.

The CDR3 contains 12 residues, cysteine and phenylalanine counted. Only the CDR3 portion is preserved as DNA: 36 bases, with reading frame beginning at the first base. According to the germline V gene, CDR1 reads SNHLY and CDR2 reads FYNNEI. Cut back by 5 bases and 4 bases, the V and J ends lie 8 bases apart. About this clone: The antigen it binds to is not known. No quality values exist for individual bases; no much larger clone is one base distant.

The CDR3 regions of human TCRbeta chains were subjected to immunosequencing. In the paper's pipeline: Repertoire TCRs were checked for matches against a reference library of SARS-CoV-2-specific TCRs that had been generated using the MIRA antigen-specificity platform. Breadth meant the fraction of unique TCRs that were SARS-CoV-2-associated, whereas depth meant the fraction of total T cells that were SARS-CoV-2-associated. Using the MIRA data, every spike-specific TCR was mapped to the spike region that the TCR reacted to and assigned to either a CD4 or a CD8 class. Log10-transformed breadth and depth values were compared by one-way ANOVA with Sidak's multiple comparisons tests. Held by TCRdb, this immuneACCESS table contains in-frame sequences only and omits some clones. Under half of the omission traces to an unresolved V gene where checked; the cause of the rest is unknown. That table supplies the V and J calls and clone size; D and trimming were determined from the DNA. The sample yields around 140,000 clones; about nine tenths were counted once. The ten biggest clones cover around 24% of the sample.

The time point tag for this specimen amounts to: baseline before first vaccination. The vaccinee samples were drawn from two UK trials, COV001 and COV002, one of which was a single-blind randomized controlled phase 2/3 trial testing AZD1222 (ChAdOx1 nCoV-19) in healthy adults. For TCRbeta chain sequencing, PBMC samples were collected from trial participants at day 0 and at day 28 after the second dose. The clonotype comes from an adult in good health. The sample in question was peripheral blood, obtained on day 0 of AZD1222 vaccination. The chain uses TRBV2 and TRBJ1-2, with no confident D gene call. In nucleotides, the sequence is TGTGCCAGCAGTAGGGAGTCCTATGGCTACACCTTC. The translation is CASSRESYGYTF.